This paragraph reports one T cell receptor (beta chain). Its cognate antigen is unknown. This entry is derived from a study of PD-1 blockade in classical Hodgkin lymphoma. The overall study: Nivolumab 3 mg/kg was given intravenously every 2 weeks. Overall study results and limits: A significant rise in TCR diversity by C4D1 was seen for CD4+ but not CD8+ cells.

CDR1 and CDR2 (germline): SGHKS, YYEKEE (reference sequence). The CDR3 loop spans 18 amino acids. The V end lost 3 bases, the J end lost 6 bases, and 25 bases lay between the germline ends. Clones were read by immunoSEQ multiplex PCR, and TCRdb kept only the in-frame ones, dropping some. The sample consists of almost 100,000 clones, 80% to 95% of them appearing once. Relapses following autologous stem cell transplantation were seen in all patients, with brentuximab vedotin exposure varying. Classifying best responses yielded complete response, partial response or progressive disease. Sequenced material: peripheral blood mononuclear cells (PBMCs), taken at baseline. The TCR comes from a human donor with classical Hodgkin lymphoma. The chain joins TRBV5-5 to TRBJ2-1; D may correspond to TRBD1 or TRBD2 (5 bases each). The CDR3 nucleotides are TGTGCCAGCAGCTCGTTGGCAGGGACGGCTCGCCCTTCCAATGAGCAGTTCTTC. This sequence encodes CASSSLAGTARPSNEQFF.